The 28 T cell receptor beta chains given below trace back to one sample, sequenced in a study of technical replicates of blood from a handful of donors. Using immunoSEQ multiplex PCR, the repertoire was profiled, and TCRdb retains in-frame clones only, with some absent. The repertoire holds 15,000 to 20,000 clones, with around 87% as singletons. Source material: PBMCs. These TCRs come from a human donor in good health.

This rearrangement joins TRBV19 to TRBJ2-4; 8 nucleotides line up with TRBD2. Germline V gene sequence: CDR1 LNHDA, CDR2 SQIVND (reference sequence). V was pared by 7 bases and J by 5 bases, with 10 bases of the junction left unmatched. This CDR3 is 15 amino acids long. As DNA, the CDR3 is TGTGCCAGTACCTCCCAGGGCGGGAGGCAAAACATTCAGTACTTC. This codes for CASTSQGGRQNIQYF.

CDR3: CAWSPGTGTETQYF. CDR3 DNA sequence: TGTGCCTGGAGTCCCGGGACAGGGACGGAGACCCAGTACTTC. This chain joins TRBV30 and TRBJ2-5; 9 bases line up with TRBD1. CDR3 length: 14 residues. Germline V gene data show CDR1 as GTSNPN and CDR2 as SVGIG (reference sequence). The ends lost 2 bases at V and 5 bases at J; junction bases unmatched: 6.

The CDR3 sequence: CASVRQGYNEQYF. The CDR3 DNA reads as TGTGCCAGCGTACGACAGGGGTATAACGAGCAGTACTTC. This rearrangement joins TRBV6-6 to TRBJ2-7, with 8 bases identical to TRBD1. V was pared by 8 bases and J by 5 bases, with 8 bases of the junction left unmatched. Germline V CDR1 and CDR2: MNHNY, SVGAGI (reference sequence). This CDR3 contains 13 residues.

The V gene is TRBV5-1, the J gene TRBJ1-4; the D gene is possibly TRBD1 (6 bases). Trimming stripped 2 bases from V and 8 bases from J, with 13 bases between. There are 14 residues in the CDR3. The germline CDR1 and CDR2 sequences are SGHRS and YFSETQ. CDR3 in DNA: TGCGCCAGCAGCTTCCAGCAGGGGACCGAAAAACTGTTTTTT. Protein sequence: CASSFQQGTEKLFF.

This sequence joins TRBV6-5 and TRBJ2-5, with D possibly TRBD1 on 6 matching bases. In germline, CDR1 is MNHEY, CDR2 SVGAGI. This CDR3 is 14 amino acids long. V lost 5 bases to trimming and J lost 5 bases, with 15 bases between them. In nucleotides, the CDR3 is TGTGCCAGCAGTACGGGGCAGGGGTGGGAGACCCAGTACTTC. It codes for CASSTGQGWETQYF.

The chain couples TRBV28 to TRBJ1-1; D gene unclear. This CDR3 comprises 16 residues. V was clipped by 7 bases and J by 0 bases, with 18 bases between them. Germline V CDR1 and CDR2: MDHEN, SYDVKM. The CDR3 loop reads CASKRYSGSLNTEAFF. The CDR3 DNA reads TGTGCCAGCAAGAGGTACAGCGGCTCCTTGAACACTGAAGCTTTCTTT. Drawing the rest from reference TRBV28 and TRBJ1-1, the complete variable domain is DVKVTQSSRYLVKRTGEKVFLECVQDMDHENMFWYRQDPGLGLRLIYFSYDVKMKEKGDIPEGYSVSREKKERFSLILESASTNQTSMYLCASKRYSGSLNTEAFFGQGTRLTVV.

The gene calls are TRBV6-4 and TRBJ2-2; D is undetermined. This CDR3 is built from 13 residues. Between the trimmed V and J ends, which lost 8 bases and 6 bases, there was a span of 13 bases. Germline loops: CDR1 MRHNA, CDR2 SNTAGT. The CDR3 is CASLSGEAGELFF. Here the CDR3 DNA reads TGTGCCAGCCTCTCCGGCGAGGCCGGGGAGCTGTTTTTT.

The CDR3 spells CASSGTSGRLYYEQYF. The CDR3 region has the DNA TGTGCCAGCAGTGGGACTAGCGGGAGACTCTATTACGAGCAGTACTTC. The genes are TRBV6-1 and TRBJ2-7; 13 nucleotides match TRBD2. The CDR3 spans 16 residues. Losses at the gene ends were 4 bases for V and 4 bases for J; bases not matched to a gene: 7. CDR1 is MNHNS, CDR2 SASEGT, per germline.

The chain links TRBV15 to TRBJ1-4; 8 nucleotides agree with TRBD1. This CDR3 comprises 13 residues. Germline V gene lookup returns CDR1 LNHNV and CDR2 YYDKDF (reference sequence). V lost 8 bases, J lost 4 bases, and 3 bases stayed unmatched. DNA of the CDR3: TGTGCCACCCAACAGGGGGTTAATGAAAAACTGTTTTTT. Translated: CATQQGVNEKLFF.

The rearrangement links TRBV30 to TRBJ1-5; 9 nucleotides agree with TRBD1. Germline CDR1 reads GTSNPN; CDR2 reads SVGIG (reference sequence). Germline trimming cut 1 base from V and 3 bases from J; bases unmatched to any gene: 13. The CDR3 contains 18 residues. The CDR3 spells CAWSGGQGRASSNQPQHF. The CDR3, as DNA: TGTGCCTGGAGTGGAGGACAGGGGCGGGCTAGTTCCAATCAGCCCCAGCATTTT.

The V gene is TRBV11-2, the J gene TRBJ1-2; 9 positions agree with TRBD1. V lost 0 bases and J lost 4; bases outside the gene matches: 6. The CDR3 length is 16 residues. Germline loops: CDR1 SGHAT, CDR2 FQNNGV. CDR3 DNA: TGTGCCAGCAGCTTAGAGAGGGACAGGGTTCGCTATGGCTACACCTTC. Translating gives CASSLERDRVRYGYTF.

J is TRBJ2-1 and V is TRBV10-1, with D unresolved. The CDR3 sequence is 14 residues long. Germline lookup yields CDR1 WNHNN and CDR2 SYGVQD (reference sequence). The ends were cut back, 4 bases at V and 0 bases at J, with 7 bases in the middle. The CDR3 bases are TGCGCCAGCAGTGTGAGAAGCTCCTACAATGAGCAGTTCTTC. It yields the protein CASSVRSSYNEQFF.

This clone was picked up a small number of times. The chain joins TRBV4-2 to TRBJ1-1, with 7 positions matching TRBD1. V lost 0 bases, J lost 0 bases, and 4 bases stayed unmatched. The CDR3 has 16 residues. Germline V CDR1 and CDR2: LGHNA, YNFKEQ. The CDR3 loop is CASSQEQGPMNTEAFF. As DNA, the CDR3 is TGTGCCAGCAGCCAAGAACAGGGGCCGATGAACACTGAAGCTTTCTTT.

The rearrangement uses TRBV7-3 and TRBJ2-2; TRBD1 might be the D (6 bases). The ends were cut back, 5 bases at V and 3 bases at J, with 16 bases in the middle. The germline CDR1 and CDR2 sequences are SGHTA and FQGTGA. CDR3 length equals 16 residues. The CDR3, as DNA: TGTGCCAGCAGCCGGGGTTGGGCAGGGGACACCGGGGAGCTGTTTTTT. Its translation is CASSRGWAGDTGELFF. Full variable domain (remainder filled in from reference TRBV7-3 and TRBJ2-2): GAGVSQTPSNKVTEKGKYVELRCDPISGHTALYWYRQSLGQGPEFLIYFQGTGAADDSGLPNDRFFAVRPEGSVSTLKIQRTERGDSAVYLCASSRGWAGDTGELFFGEGSRLTVL.

The gene calls are TRBV10-3 and TRBJ2-1, with 7 bases that match TRBD2. Germline assignment: CDR1 ENHRY and CDR2 SYGVKD. The V segment lost 2 bases and the J segment 1 base; nucleotides outside the gene matches: 5. This CDR3 has 16 amino acids. CDR3 nucleotides: TGTGCCATCAGTGAGCCGGGACTATTTTCCTACAATGAGCAGTTCTTC. The encoded protein is CAISEPGLFSYNEQFF.

This chain links TRBV6-5 with TRBJ1-2; no reliable D call. This CDR3 has 14 amino acids. Germline V gene sequence: CDR1 MNHEY, CDR2 SVGAGI. The ends were cut back, 2 bases at V and 8 bases at J, with 15 bases in the middle. In DNA, the CDR3 is TGTGCCAGCAGTTACATTCCAGGATCAGGCGGCTACACCTTC. It yields the protein CASSYIPGSGGYTF.

The J gene is TRBJ2-2, the V gene TRBV5-1, with D possibly matching TRBD2 (6 bases). V was clipped by 4 bases and J by 6 bases, with 10 bases between them. CDR3 length: 13 residues. Germline V lookup: CDR1 SGHRS, CDR2 YFSETQ. CDR3: CASSLGLAGELFF. The CDR3 region has the DNA TGCGCCAGCAGCCTGGGACTCGCCGGGGAGCTGTTTTTT.

This clone has just a few counts. The rearrangement joins TRBV28 to TRBJ1-5; 9 bases are shared with TRBD1. With V trimmed by 6 bases and J by 6 bases, 6 bases remained unmatched. Looked up from germline, CDR1 is MDHEN and CDR2 is SYDVKM. CDR3 length: 14 residues. The CDR3, as DNA: TGTGCCAGCAGCTACGGACAGGGGAGTCAGCCCCAGCATTTT. Translated, it gives CASSYGQGSQPQHF. Full variable domain (outside the CDR3, taken from reference TRBV28 and TRBJ1-5): DVKVTQSSRYLVKRTGEKVFLECVQDMDHENMFWYRQDPGLGLRLIYFSYDVKMKEKGDIPEGYSVSREKKERFSLILESASTNQTSMYLCASSYGQGSQPQHFGDGTRLSIL.

The gene calls are TRBV5-1 and TRBJ2-1, with a weak D call TRBD2 (6 bases). This CDR3 has 14 amino acids. CDR1 is SGHRS, CDR2 YFSETQ, per germline. The V and J ends lost 2 bases and 5 bases respectively, with 11 bases between them. The CDR3 DNA reads as TGCGCCAGCAGCTTCGGGGGTGTAGACAATGAGCAGTTCTTC. Encoded protein: CASSFGGVDNEQFF. Supplemented by reference TRBV5-1 and TRBJ2-1, the full variable domain reads KAGVTQTPRYLIKTRGQQVTLSCSPISGHRSVSWYQQTPGQGLQFLFEYFSETQRNKGNFPGRFSGRQFSNSRSEMNVSTLELGDSALYLCASSFGGVDNEQFFGPGTRLTVL.

The rearrangement uses TRBV7-9 and TRBJ2-3, with 8 bases identical to TRBD2. Losses at the gene ends were 3 bases for V and 1 base for J; bases not matched to a gene: 0. Germline CDR1 SEHNR, CDR2 FQNEAQ (reference sequence). The CDR3 is 14 amino acids. The CDR3 DNA follows: TGTGCCAGCAGCTTGACTAGCGGCACAGATACGCAGTATTTT. Its protein product is CASSLTSGTDTQYF.

This chain uses TRBV6-4 with TRBJ2-3, with 10 bases that match TRBD2. This CDR3 is built from 14 residues. The germline V gene encodes CDR1 MRHNA and CDR2 SNTAGT. Unmatched junction bases numbered 0, after V lost 0 bases and J lost 6 bases. The CDR3 here is CASSDSSGRDTQYF. CDR3 bases: TGTGCCAGCAGTGACTCTAGCGGGAGGGATACGCAGTATTTT.

This clone was seen just once. The V call is TRBV7-2, the J call TRBJ2-1, with 9 bases matching TRBD2. The CDR3 length is 14 residues. Germline V lookup: CDR1 SGHTA, CDR2 FQGNSA. J gave up 9 bases and V 1 base, and 4 bases lay outside the gene matches. The CDR3 region has the DNA TGTGCCAGCAGCTTAGTTGGCGGGGGGGGTGAGCAGTTCTTC. This encodes CASSLVGGGGEQFF.

The chain employs TRBV5-1 and TRBJ2-7; 8 bases line up with TRBD2. The CDR3 runs to 15 residues. V lost 1 base, J lost 6 bases, and 9 bases stayed unmatched. CDR1 is SGHRS, CDR2 YFSETQ, per germline. In nucleotides, the CDR3 is TGCGCCAGCAGCTTGTTAACTAGCGGCCGGAGCGAGCAGTACTTC. Protein: CASSLLTSGRSEQYF.

The chain has TRBV2 and TRBJ1-5; weak D call: TRBD1 (6 bases). Germline-derived CDR1 and CDR2 are SNHLY and FYNNEI. The V end was cut by 4 bases, the J end by 2 bases, with 9 bases between. This CDR3 is 14 amino acids long. CDR3: CASSGQARNQPQHF. As DNA, the CDR3 is TGTGCCAGCAGTGGACAGGCCCGCAATCAGCCCCAGCATTTT.

The chain links TRBV7-6 to TRBJ1-3; TRBD1 might be the D (6 bases). The CDR3 contains 16 residues. Germline CDR1 reads SGHVS; CDR2 reads FNYEAQ. The ends were cut back, 5 bases at V and 2 bases at J, with 16 bases in the middle. Here the CDR3 reads CASSQASGTTGNTIYF. CDR3 coding DNA: TGTGCCAGCAGCCAGGCTTCCGGGACAACTGGAAACACCATATATTTT.

The V and J genes are TRBV4-1 and TRBJ2-7, with D perhaps TRBD2 (6 bases). Between the trimmed V and J ends, which lost 4 bases and 0 bases, there was a span of 13 bases. The CDR3 has 15 residues. Germline V gene lookup returns CDR1 MGHRA and CDR2 YSYEKL. The CDR3 DNA sequence: TGCGCCAGCAGCCGGGACTCTCTATACTCCTACGAGCAGTACTTC. It specifies CASSRDSLYSYEQYF.

The chain employs TRBV7-2 and TRBJ2-1, with a weak D call TRBD2 (7 bases). The CDR3 extends over 13 amino acids. The V gene's germline CDR1 is SGHTA and CDR2 FQGNSA. The V end lost 4 bases, the J end lost 15 bases, and 19 bases lay between the germline ends. The chain's CDR3 is CASSWNPRGGLFF. The CDR3 nucleotides read TGTGCCAGCAGCTGGAACCCCAGGGGAGGGCTGTTCTTC. Full variable domain (missing parts from reference TRBV7-2 and TRBJ2-1): GAGVSQSPSNKVTEKGKDVELRCDPISGHTALYWYRQSLGQGLEFLIYFQGNSAPDKSGLPSDRFSAERTGGSVSTLTIQRTQQEDSAVYLCASSWNPRGGLFFGPGTRLTVL.

The chain carries TRBV27 and TRBJ2-3; tentatively, D is TRBD1 (8 bases). Trimming removed 6 bases at V and 11 bases at J, with 21 bases between. Per germline, CDR1 MNHEY and CDR2 SMNVEV (reference sequence). The CDR3 has 14 residues. The CDR3 bases are TGTGCCAGCAGCCCTACATCTAGCGGACAGGGGCAGTATTTT. Translation: CASSPTSSGQGQYF.